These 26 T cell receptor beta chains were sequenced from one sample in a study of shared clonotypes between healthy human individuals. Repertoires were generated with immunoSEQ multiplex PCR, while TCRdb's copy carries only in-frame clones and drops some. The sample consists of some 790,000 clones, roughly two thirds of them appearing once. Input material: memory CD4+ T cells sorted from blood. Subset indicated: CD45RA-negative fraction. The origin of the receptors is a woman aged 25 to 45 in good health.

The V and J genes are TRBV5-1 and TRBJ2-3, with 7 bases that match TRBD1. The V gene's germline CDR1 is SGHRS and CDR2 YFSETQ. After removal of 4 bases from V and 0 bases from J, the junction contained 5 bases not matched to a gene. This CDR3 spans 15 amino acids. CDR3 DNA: TGCGCCAGCAGCACTTACAGGGGTAGCACAGATACGCAGTATTTT. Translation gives CASSTYRGSTDTQYF.

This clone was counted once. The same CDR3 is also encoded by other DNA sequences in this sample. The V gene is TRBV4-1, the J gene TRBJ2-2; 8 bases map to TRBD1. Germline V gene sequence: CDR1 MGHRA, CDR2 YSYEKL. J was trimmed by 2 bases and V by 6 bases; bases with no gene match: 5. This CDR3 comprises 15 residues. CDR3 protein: CASSLQGANTGELFF. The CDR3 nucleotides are TGCGCCAGCAGTCTCCAGGGGGCTAACACCGGGGAGCTGTTTTTT.

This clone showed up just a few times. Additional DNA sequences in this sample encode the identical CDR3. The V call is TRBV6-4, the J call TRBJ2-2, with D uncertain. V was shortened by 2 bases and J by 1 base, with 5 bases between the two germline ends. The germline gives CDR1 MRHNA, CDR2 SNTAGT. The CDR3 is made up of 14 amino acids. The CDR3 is CASSDVGNTGELFF. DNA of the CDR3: TGTGCCAGCAGTGACGTTGGGAACACCGGGGAGCTGTTTTTT.

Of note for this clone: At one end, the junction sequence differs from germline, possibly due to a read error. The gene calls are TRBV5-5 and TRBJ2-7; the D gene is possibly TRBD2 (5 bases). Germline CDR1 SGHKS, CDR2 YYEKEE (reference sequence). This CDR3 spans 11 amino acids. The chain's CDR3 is CASSYGNQHSF. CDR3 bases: TGTGCCAGCAGCTACGGGAACCAGCATTCCTTC.

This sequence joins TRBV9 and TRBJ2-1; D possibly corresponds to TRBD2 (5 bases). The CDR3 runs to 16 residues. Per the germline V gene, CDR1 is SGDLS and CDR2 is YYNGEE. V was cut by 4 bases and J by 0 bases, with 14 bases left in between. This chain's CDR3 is CASSPSTGSSYNEQFF. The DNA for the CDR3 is TGTGCCAGCAGCCCGAGCACGGGGAGCTCCTACAATGAGCAGTTCTTC.

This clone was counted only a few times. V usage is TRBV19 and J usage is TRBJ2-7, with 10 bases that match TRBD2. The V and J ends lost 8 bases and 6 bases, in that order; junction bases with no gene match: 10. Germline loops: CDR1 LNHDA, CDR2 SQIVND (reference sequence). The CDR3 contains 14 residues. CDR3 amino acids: CASRVGLAVGEQYF. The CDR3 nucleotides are TGTGCCAGTCGTGTTGGACTAGCGGTTGGCGAGCAGTACTTC. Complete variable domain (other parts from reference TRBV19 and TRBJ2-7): DGGITQSPKYLFRKEGQNVTLSCEQNLNHDAMYWYRQDPGQGLRLIYYSQIVNDFQKGDIAEGYSVSREKKESFPLTVTSAQKNPTAFYLCASRVGLAVGEQYFGPGTRLTVT.

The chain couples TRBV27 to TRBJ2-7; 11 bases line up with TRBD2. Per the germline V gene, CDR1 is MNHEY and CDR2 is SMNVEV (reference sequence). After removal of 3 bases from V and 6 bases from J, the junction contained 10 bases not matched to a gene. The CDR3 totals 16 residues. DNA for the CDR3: TGTGCCAGCAGTTTCTCACTAGCGGGAGCACTCCTCGAGCAGTACTTC. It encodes CASSFSLAGALLEQYF.

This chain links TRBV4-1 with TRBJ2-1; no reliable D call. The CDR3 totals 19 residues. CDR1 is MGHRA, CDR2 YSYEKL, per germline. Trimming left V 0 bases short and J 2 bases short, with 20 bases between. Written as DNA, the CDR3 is TGCGCCAGCAGCCAAGATAGCCTCACTTCTGGACGGGCCTACAATGAGCAGTTCTTC. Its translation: CASSQDSLTSGRAYNEQFF.

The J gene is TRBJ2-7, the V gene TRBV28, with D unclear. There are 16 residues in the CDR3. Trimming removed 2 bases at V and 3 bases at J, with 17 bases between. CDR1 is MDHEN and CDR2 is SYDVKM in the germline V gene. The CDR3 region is CASSLNGNLLVYEQYF. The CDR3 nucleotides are TGTGCCAGCAGTTTAAATGGGAATCTGTTGGTCTACGAGCAGTACTTC.

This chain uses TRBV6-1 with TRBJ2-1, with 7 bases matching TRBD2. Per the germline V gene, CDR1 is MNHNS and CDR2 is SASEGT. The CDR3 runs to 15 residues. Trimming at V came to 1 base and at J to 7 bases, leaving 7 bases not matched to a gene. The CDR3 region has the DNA TGTGCCAGCAGTGAAGAGTGGGAGGGTCGGAATGAGCAGTTCTTC. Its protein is CASSEEWEGRNEQFF.

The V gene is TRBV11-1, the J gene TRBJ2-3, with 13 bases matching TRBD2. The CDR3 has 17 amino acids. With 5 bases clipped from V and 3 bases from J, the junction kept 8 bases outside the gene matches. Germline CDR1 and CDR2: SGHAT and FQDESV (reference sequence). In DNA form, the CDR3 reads TGTGCCAGCAGCGACCTAGGACTAGCGGGAGATACAGATACGCAGTATTTT. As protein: CASSDLGLAGDTDTQYF.

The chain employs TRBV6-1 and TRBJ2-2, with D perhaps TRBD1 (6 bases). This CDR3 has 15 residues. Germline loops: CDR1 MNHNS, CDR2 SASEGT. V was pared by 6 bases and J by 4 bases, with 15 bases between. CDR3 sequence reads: CASRLSGEPTGELFF. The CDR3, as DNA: TGTGCCAGCAGACTTTCAGGGGAACCCACCGGGGAGCTGTTTTTT.

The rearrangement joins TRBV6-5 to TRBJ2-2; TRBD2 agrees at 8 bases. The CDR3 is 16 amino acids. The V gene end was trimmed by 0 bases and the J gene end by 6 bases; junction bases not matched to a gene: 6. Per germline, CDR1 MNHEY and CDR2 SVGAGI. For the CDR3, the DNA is TGTGCCAGCAGTTACTCCGGGGGGGCACAGTCCGGGGAGCTGTTTTTT. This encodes CASSYSGGAQSGELFF.

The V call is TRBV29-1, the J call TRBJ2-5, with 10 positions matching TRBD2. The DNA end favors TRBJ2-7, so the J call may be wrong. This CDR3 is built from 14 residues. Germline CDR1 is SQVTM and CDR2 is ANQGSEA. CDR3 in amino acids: CSVDIASGSNEQYF. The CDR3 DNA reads TGCAGCGTTGATATAGCTAGCGGGAGCAACGAGCAGTACTTC.

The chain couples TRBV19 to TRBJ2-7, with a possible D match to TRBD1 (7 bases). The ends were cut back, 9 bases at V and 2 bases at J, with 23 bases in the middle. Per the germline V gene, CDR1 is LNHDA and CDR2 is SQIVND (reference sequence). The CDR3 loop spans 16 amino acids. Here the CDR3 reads CARHANGGGETYEQYF. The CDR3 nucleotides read TGTGCCAGACACGCTAATGGAGGGGGCGAAACCTACGAGCAGTACTTC.

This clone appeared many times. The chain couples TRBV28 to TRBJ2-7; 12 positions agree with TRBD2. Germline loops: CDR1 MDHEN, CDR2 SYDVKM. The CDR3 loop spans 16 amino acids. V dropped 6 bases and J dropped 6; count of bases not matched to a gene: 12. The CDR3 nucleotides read TGTGCCAGCAGGCGGACGAGACTAGCGGGAGCATCCGAGCAGTACTTC. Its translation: CASRRTRLAGASEQYF.

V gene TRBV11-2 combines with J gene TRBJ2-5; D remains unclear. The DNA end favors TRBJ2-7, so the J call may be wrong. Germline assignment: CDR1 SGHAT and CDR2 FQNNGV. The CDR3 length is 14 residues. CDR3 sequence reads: CASSLARSRYEQYF. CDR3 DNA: TGTGCCAGCAGCTTAGCCAGGTCGCGGTACGAGCAGTACTTC.

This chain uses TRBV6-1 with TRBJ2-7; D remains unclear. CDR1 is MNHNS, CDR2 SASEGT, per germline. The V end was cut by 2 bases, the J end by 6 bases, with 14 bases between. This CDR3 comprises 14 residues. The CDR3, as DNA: TGTGCCAGCAGTGAATTAGGCAGTCTCAGCGAGCAGTACTTC. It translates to CASSELGSLSEQYF.

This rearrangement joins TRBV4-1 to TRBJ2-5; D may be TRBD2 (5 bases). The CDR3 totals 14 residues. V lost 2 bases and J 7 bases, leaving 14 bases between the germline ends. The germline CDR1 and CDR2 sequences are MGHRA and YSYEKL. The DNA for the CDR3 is TGCGCCAGCAGCCAACCCGGACTTCATCTGACCCAGTACTTC. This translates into CASSQPGLHLTQYF.

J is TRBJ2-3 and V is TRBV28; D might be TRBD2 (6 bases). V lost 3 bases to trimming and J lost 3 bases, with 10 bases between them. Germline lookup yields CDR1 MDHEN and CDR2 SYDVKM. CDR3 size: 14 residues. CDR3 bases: TGTGCCAGCAGTTTGCGGGGAACGACAGATACGCAGTATTTT. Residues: CASSLRGTTDTQYF.

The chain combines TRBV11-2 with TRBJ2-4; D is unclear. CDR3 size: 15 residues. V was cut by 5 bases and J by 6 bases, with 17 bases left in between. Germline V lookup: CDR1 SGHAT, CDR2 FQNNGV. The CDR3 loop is CASSPPTGGTNIQYF. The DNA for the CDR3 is TGTGCCAGCAGCCCACCGACGGGCGGAACAAACATTCAGTACTTC.

The chain's CDR3 is CASSLGDRGAGEKLFF. For the CDR3, the DNA is TGTGCCAGCAGCTTGGGGGACAGGGGAGCGGGTGAAAAACTGTTTTTT. The chain recombines TRBV5-8 with TRBJ1-4, with 10 bases that match TRBD1. The CDR3 is 16 residues long. V shed 0 bases, J shed 7 bases, and the junction held 6 bases outside the gene matches. The germline V gene encodes CDR1 SGHTS and CDR2 YDEGEE.

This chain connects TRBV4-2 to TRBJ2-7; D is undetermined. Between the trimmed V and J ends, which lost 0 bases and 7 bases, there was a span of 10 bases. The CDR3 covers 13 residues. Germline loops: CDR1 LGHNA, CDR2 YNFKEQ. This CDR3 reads CASSQDRLLEQYF. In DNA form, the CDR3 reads TGTGCCAGCAGCCAAGATCGCCTTCTAGAGCAGTACTTC.

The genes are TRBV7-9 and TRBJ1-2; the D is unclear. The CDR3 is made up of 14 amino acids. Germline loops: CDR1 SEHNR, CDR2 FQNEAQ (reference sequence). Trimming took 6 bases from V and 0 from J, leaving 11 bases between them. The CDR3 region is CASSILTANYGYTF. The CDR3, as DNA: TGTGCCAGCAGTATCCTGACGGCTAACTATGGCTACACCTTC.

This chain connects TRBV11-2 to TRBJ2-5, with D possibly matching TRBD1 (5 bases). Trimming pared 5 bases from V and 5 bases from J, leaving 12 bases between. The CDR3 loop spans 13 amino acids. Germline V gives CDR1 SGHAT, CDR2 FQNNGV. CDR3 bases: TGTGCCAGCAGCCTCAGGGTCAGGGAGACCCAGTACTTC. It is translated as CASSLRVRETQYF.

CDR3 amino acids: CASSPSHVAAYYEQYF. CDR3 bases: TGTGCCAGCTCACCAAGCCATGTAGCAGCTTACTACGAGCAGTACTTC. The chain uses TRBV18 and TRBJ2-7; D uncertain. This CDR3 has 16 residues. Trimming removed 2 bases at V and 3 bases at J, with 17 bases between. Germline V gives CDR1 KGHSH, CDR2 LQKENI.